These T cell receptor beta chains were read from a single sample in a study of blood T cells in healthy people across ages. TCRdb ran MiXCR on the 5' RACE reads and lists one entry per CDR3 protein. There are some 800,000 distinct CDR3 sequences in the sample; around 25% occur only once, and under 4.5% lies in the top ten. These data were also filed under a second study, of T cells of mothers and their children.

The sequenced sample consisted of blood. Source of these receptors: a boy younger than 18 in good health. CDR3s include the opening cysteine and the closing phenylalanine or tryptophan. The D gene is left open where the match is weak. The size of a clone is reported for some rows only, either as once, few or many, or as a class for expanded clones.

CDR3 protein | CDR3 DNA | clone size | V gene | D gene | J gene
CASSGDGPQQPQHF | TGTGCCAGCAGTGGGGACGGACCCCAGCAGCCCCAGCATTTT | - | TRBV12-3/TRBV12-4 | - | TRBJ1-5
CASSQDLAVTRTDTQYF | TGCGCCAGCAGCCAAGACTTGGCAGTCACCCGCACAGATACGCAGTATTTT | once | TRBV4-3 | - | TRBJ2-3
CASSLGSGQEAQYF | TGTGCCAGCAGCTTGGGTAGCGGGCAAGAGGCCCAGTACTTC | - | TRBV7-3 | TRBD2 | TRBJ2-5
CASRGIRTSGGAGSDTQYF | TGTGCCAGCAGGGGCATAAGGACTAGCGGGGGGGCGGGGTCGGATACGCAGTATTTT | - | TRBV6-1 | TRBD2 | TRBJ2-3
CASSGSLADEQFF | TGTGCCAGCAGCGGATCCCTAGCAGATGAGCAGTTCTTC | - | TRBV5-6 | - | TRBJ2-1
CASSHGGLEQYF | TGTGCCAGCAGCCACGGCGGCTTGGAGCAGTACTTC | many | TRBV7-9 | - | TRBJ2-7
CASSFGGGLTDTQYF | TGTGCCAGCAGCTTTGGGGGGGGACTCACAGATACGCAGTATTTT | few | TRBV5-5 | TRBD2 | TRBJ2-3
CASSPRQGVPFEQYF | TGTGCCAGCTCACCACGGCAGGGGGTCCCTTTTGAGCAGTACTTC | - | TRBV18 | TRBD1 | TRBJ2-5
CASSYTGTGVETQYF | TGTGCCAGCAGCTACACCGGGACAGGGGTTGAGACCCAGTACTTC | - | TRBV6-2/TRBV6-3 | TRBD1 | TRBJ2-5
CASSLAWRPYEQYF | TGTGCCAGCAGCTTAGCTTGGAGGCCCTACGAGCAGTACTTC | few | TRBV7-9 | - | TRBJ2-7
CAGSYTGLAGGQGEQFF | TGTGCCGGCAGTTACACCGGACTAGCGGGGGGCCAGGGGGAGCAGTTCTTC | few | TRBV6-5 | TRBD2 | TRBJ2-1
CSVAVAKSSCNEQFF | TGCAGCGTTGCGGTAGCCAAAAGCTCCTGCAATGAGCAGTTCTTC | few | TRBV29-1 | - | TRBJ2-1
CASSEMQETPYF | TGTGCCAGCAGTGAAATGCAAGAGACCCCGTACTTC | - | TRBV25-1 | - | TRBJ2-5
CASSPRTSEPGANVLTF | TGTGCCAGCAGCCCCCGGACAAGCGAGCCTGGGGCCAACGTCCTGACTTTC | few | TRBV3-1 | - | TRBJ2-6
CAWSVTGRKQF | TGTGCCTGGAGTGTAACAGGGAGGAAGCAGTTC | - | TRBV30 | - | TRBJ2-4
CASSDVGGPLGYTF | TGTGCCAGCAGCGATGTCGGGGGGCCATTGGGCTACACCTTC | - | TRBV9 | - | TRBJ1-2
CSVELGWEQYF | TGCAGCGTTGAACTGGGTTGGGAGCAGTACTTC | - | TRBV29-1 | - | TRBJ2-5
CASSQDADSAYEQYF | TGCGCCAGCAGCCAAGATGCGGACAGTGCCTACGAGCAGTACTTC | - | TRBV4-3 | - | TRBJ2-7
CASSQPTQGKSYEQYF | TGCGCCAGCAGCCAACCTACACAGGGGAAATCCTACGAGCAGTACTTC | - | TRBV4-1 | TRBD1 | TRBJ2-7
CASTTRHPNSPLNF | TGTGCCAGCACAACGCGCCACCCGAATTCACCCCTCAACTTT | - | TRBV28 | - | TRBJ1-6
CASSLGLAGGEQFF | TGTGCCAGCAGCTTAGGACTAGCGGGGGGGGAGCAGTTCTTC | few | TRBV7-9 | TRBD2 | TRBJ2-1
CAWSRTDSNQPQHF | TGTGCCTGGAGTAGGACAGATAGCAATCAGCCCCAGCATTTT | - | TRBV30 | - | TRBJ1-5
CASADGDTQETQYF | TGTGCCAGCGCGGACGGGGATACTCAAGAGACCCAGTACTTC | few | TRBV6-2/TRBV6-3 | - | TRBJ2-5
CASSQERPTSGDHYEQYF | TGCGCCAGCAGCCAAGAGCGCCCAACTAGCGGGGACCACTACGAGCAGTACTTC | - | TRBV4-3 | TRBD2 | TRBJ2-7